Presented here are 25 T cell receptor beta chains from one specimen sequenced in a study of cytomegalovirus exposure and HLA in healthy donors. Vbeta (60) and Jbeta (13) primers were used in the PCR. The repertoire was sequenced with immunoSEQ multiplex PCR; TCRdb's copy has only in-frame clones and lacks some. The repertoire has tens of thousands of clones, 78% of them found once; the top ten carry approximately 1.6%. The sample taken for sequencing was PBMCs. The source is a man aged 40-49 years in good health and CMV-seronegative.

V is TRBV11-2 and J is TRBJ2-5, with D possibly being TRBD1 (5 bases). Germline loops: CDR1 SGHAT, CDR2 FQNNGV. This CDR3 comprises 14 residues. Deletions cut 5 bases from V and 7 bases from J, with 17 bases between. CDR3 nucleotide sequence: TGTGCCAGCAGCCTGACAGTACCTGACGGGACCCAGTACTTC. Translating gives CASSLTVPDGTQYF.

The chain joins TRBV19 to TRBJ1-1; 9 positions agree with TRBD1. Germline V CDR1 and CDR2: LNHDA, SQIVND (reference sequence). The CDR3 loop spans 16 amino acids. The junction had 4 bases not matched to a gene; V was cut back by 1 base and J by 1 base. CDR3 DNA: TGTGCCAGTAGTATAGGGACAGGGGTTGGGAACACTGAAGCTTTCTTT. It specifies CASSIGTGVGNTEAFF.

This clone was counted only a few times. At the DNA level, this CDR3 is encoded by other sequences in the same sample as well. The rearrangement joins TRBV6-5 to TRBJ1-1; 9 positions agree with TRBD1. The CDR3 consists of 15 residues. CDR1 and CDR2 from the germline V gene are MNHEY and SVGAGI. The J segment lost 3 bases and the V segment lost 0 bases, leaving 2 bases of the junction unmatched. The CDR3 nucleotides read TGTGCCAGCAGTTACTCCCGGACAGGGGACACTGAAGCTTTCTTT. The encoded protein is CASSYSRTGDTEAFF.

The chain recombines TRBV11-2 with TRBJ1-2; 7 positions agree with TRBD1. CDR3 length: 15 residues. Germline-derived CDR1 and CDR2 are SGHAT and FQNNGV. J was trimmed by 3 bases and V by 0 bases; bases with no gene match: 4. CDR3 nucleotide sequence: TGTGCCAGCAGCTTAGATCCAGGGGGGTACTATGGCTACACCTTC. Translation: CASSLDPGGYYGYTF. Full variable domain (missing parts from reference TRBV11-2 and TRBJ1-2): EAGVAQSPRYKIIEKRQSVAFWCNPISGHATLYWYQQILGQGPKLLIQFQNNGVVDDSQLPKDRFSAERLKGVDSTLKIQPAKLEDSAVYLCASSLDPGGYYGYTFGSGTRLTVV.

The gene calls are TRBV7-8 and TRBJ1-2; TRBD1 matches at 8 bases. The CDR3 sequence is 17 residues long. Per the germline V gene, CDR1 is SGHVS and CDR2 is FQNEAQ. Trimming cost V 5 bases and J 4 bases; bases outside gene matches: 15. CDR3 region: CASSPTPGQASTYGYTF. CDR3 coding DNA: TGTGCCAGCAGCCCGACGCCGGGACAGGCTTCAACCTATGGCTACACCTTC. The whole variable domain, filled in from reference TRBV7-8 and TRBJ1-2, reads GAGVSQSPRYKVAKRGQDVALRCDPISGHVSLFWYQQALGQGPEFLTYFQNEAQLDKSGLPSDRFFAERPEGSVSTLKIQRTQQEDSAVYLCASSPTPGQASTYGYTFGSGTRLTVV.

This clone was seen more than once but under ten times. The rearrangement joins TRBV29-1 to TRBJ2-7, with a tentative D call TRBD2 (5 bases). V dropped 5 bases and J dropped 0 bases, with 11 bases sitting between them. The length of the CDR3 is 13 residues. The germline V gene encodes CDR1 SQVTM and CDR2 ANQGSEA. The DNA of the CDR3 is TGCAGCGTTCCCAAAGGGAGCTCCTACGAGCAGTACTTC. This encodes CSVPKGSSYEQYF.

This sequence joins TRBV6-1 and TRBJ1-2; 8 positions match TRBD1. The germline CDR1 and CDR2 sequences are MNHNS and SASEGT. With 7 bases clipped from V and 4 bases from J, the junction kept 8 bases outside the gene matches. The CDR3 spans 14 residues. The CDR3 DNA reads as TGTGCCAGCATTTGGGCAGGGGGCGGCTATGGCTACACCTTC. Translated: CASIWAGGGYGYTF.

CDR3 sequence reads: CASSPGGTGSQYF. The CDR3 DNA reads TGTGCCAGCAGTCCGGGGGGCACGGGCAGTCAGTACTTC. The chain is built from TRBV28 and TRBJ2-4, with D possibly matching TRBD2 (7 bases). The germline CDR1 and CDR2 sequences are MDHEN and SYDVKM. The CDR3 totals 13 residues. Trimming shortened V by 5 bases and J by 12 bases, and 17 bases separated the two germline ends.

V gene TRBV11-2 combines with J gene TRBJ1-2; 7 positions agree with TRBD1. The CDR3 extends over 13 amino acids. Germline CDR1 reads SGHAT; CDR2 reads FQNNGV. V was pared by 5 bases and J by 4 bases, with 4 bases of the junction left unmatched. CDR3 sequence reads: CASSAGTAYGYTF. The CDR3 DNA is TGTGCCAGCAGCGCCGGGACAGCCTATGGCTACACCTTC.

J is TRBJ2-1 and V is TRBV29-1; tentative D call: TRBD1 (5 bases). Germline values: CDR1 SQVTM, CDR2 ANQGSEA. This CDR3 has 11 amino acids. V dropped 7 bases and J dropped 5 bases, with 9 bases sitting between them. CDR3 bases: TGCAGCGCTGACAGTAACAATGAGCAGTTCTTC. Its protein is CSADSNNEQFF.

The rearrangement uses TRBV27 and TRBJ1-4; the match to TRBD1 covers 8 bases. Germline CDR1 is MNHEY and CDR2 is SMNVEV (reference sequence). The CDR3 is made up of 18 amino acids. J gave up 0 bases and V 5 bases, and 11 bases lay outside the gene matches. CDR3 DNA: TGTGCCAGCAGTCCACTCCGACAGGGGCGGGCAACTAATGAAAAACTGTTTTTT. Residues: CASSPLRQGRATNEKLFF.

This clone was seen a few times. The V gene is TRBV5-4, the J gene TRBJ2-2; a possible D gene is TRBD2 (6 bases). The CDR3 contains 15 residues. V was trimmed by 0 bases and J by 4 bases, leaving 10 bases between them. CDR1 and CDR2 from the germline V gene are SGHNT and YYREEE (reference sequence). CDR3 residues: CASSLAGEVTGELFF. CDR3 bases: TGTGCCAGCAGCTTGGCCGGGGAGGTCACCGGGGAGCTGTTTTTT.

CDR3 in amino acids: CASSPIDYRGGQPQHF. The CDR3 DNA reads as TGTGCCAGCAGTCCGATCGATTACAGGGGTGGTCAGCCCCAGCATTTT. The V gene is TRBV11-3, the J gene TRBJ1-5, with TRBD1 matching over 7 bases. Trimming removed 6 bases from V and 6 bases from J; junction bases left unmatched: 14. Germline loops: CDR1 SGHNT, CDR2 YENEEA. This CDR3 is 16 amino acids long.

J is TRBJ2-1 and V is TRBV7-3; the match to TRBD1 covers 7 bases. The junction had 5 bases not matched to a gene; V was cut back by 4 bases and J by 8 bases. Germline V lookup: CDR1 SGHTA, CDR2 FQGTGA. This CDR3 has 13 amino acids. The CDR3 DNA reads TGTGCCAGCAGCTCGACAGGGATCGATGAGCAGTTCTTC. This encodes CASSSTGIDEQFF.

This clone appeared once. V is TRBV4-1 and J is TRBJ2-1; the D gene is possibly TRBD2 (5 bases). The germline V gene has CDR1 MGHRA and CDR2 YSYEKL. CDR3 length equals 15 residues. V lost 1 base to trimming and J lost 6 bases, with 13 bases between them. CDR3 amino acids: CASSQVLDFSNEQFF. The CDR3 coding sequence is TGCGCCAGCAGCCAAGTCTTGGACTTCTCCAATGAGCAGTTCTTC.

The chain combines TRBV27 with TRBJ2-7; D is possibly TRBD2 (6 bases). The CDR3 is made up of 13 amino acids. The V end was cut by 6 bases, the J end by 2 bases, with 11 bases between. Germline V CDR1 and CDR2: MNHEY, SMNVEV (reference sequence). In nucleotides, the CDR3 is TGTGCCAGCAGCTCACTAGCACCCTACGAGCAGTACTTC. Its protein product is CASSSLAPYEQYF.

V gene TRBV5-4 combines with J gene TRBJ2-3, with 9 positions matching TRBD1. The CDR3 totals 14 residues. Losses at the gene ends were 4 bases for V and 6 bases for J; bases not matched to a gene: 6. Germline V gene lookup returns CDR1 SGHNT and CDR2 YYREEE (reference sequence). The DNA for the CDR3 is TGTGCCAGCAGCAAGGGACAGGGCGCCGATACGCAGTATTTT. This codes for CASSKGQGADTQYF.

A single count supports this clone. The chain combines TRBV7-2 with TRBJ1-3; D gene unclear. Germline CDR1 and CDR2: SGHTA and FQGNSA. The CDR3 is made up of 15 amino acids. V dropped 3 bases and J dropped 0 bases, with 9 bases sitting between them. The CDR3 DNA is TGTGCCAGCAGCTTTGGCGGGCACTCTGGAAACACCATATATTTT. It yields the protein CASSFGGHSGNTIYF.

For the CDR3, the DNA is TGTGCCAGCAGCGTACAGGGGGCGAGGGAGACCCAGTACTTC. As protein: CASSVQGARETQYF. The chain joins TRBV2 to TRBJ2-5; 9 bases are shared with TRBD1. This CDR3 is 14 amino acids long. Germline assignment: CDR1 SNHLY and CDR2 FYNNEI. Trimming cost V 6 bases and J 5 bases; bases outside gene matches: 7.

This clone was counted only a few times. The gene calls are TRBV14 and TRBJ1-2; D is undetermined. Per germline, CDR1 SGHDN and CDR2 FVKESK. The CDR3 sequence is 13 residues long. V was trimmed by 2 bases and J by 5 bases, leaving 9 bases between them. The CDR3, as DNA: TGTGCCAGCAGCCAACAACAGACATATGGCTACACCTTC. Its translation: CASSQQQTYGYTF.

V usage is TRBV6-1 and J usage is TRBJ1-2, with TRBD1 identical over 7 bases. From germline, CDR1 is MNHNS and CDR2 SASEGT. V lost 7 bases, J lost 2 bases, and 7 bases stayed unmatched. The CDR3 contains 14 residues. This CDR3 reads CASIPTTGNYGYTF. The CDR3 DNA reads as TGTGCCAGCATCCCTACGACAGGGAACTATGGCTACACCTTC.

The chain has TRBV6-5 and TRBJ1-3; no clear D. Germline CDR1 is MNHEY and CDR2 is SVGAGI. The CDR3 has 14 amino acids. V gave up 2 bases and J gave up 4 bases, with 9 bases separating them. The CDR3 DNA sequence: TGTGCCAGCAGTTACCAAAGACTGGGAAACACCATATATTTT. The encoded protein is CASSYQRLGNTIYF.

This clone was counted only a few times. This rearrangement joins TRBV7-2 to TRBJ2-3; 8 nucleotides agree with TRBD1. Germline loops: CDR1 SGHTA, CDR2 FQGNSA. The CDR3 spans 16 residues. J was trimmed by 4 bases and V by 4 bases; bases with no gene match: 10. This CDR3 is CASSSTGGGRADTQYF. The CDR3 region has the DNA TGTGCCAGCAGCTCCACAGGGGGTGGCCGGGCAGATACGCAGTATTTT.

The CDR3 nucleotides are TGTGCCAGCAGCGCGACTAGCGGATACGAGCAGTACTTC. The encoded protein is CASSATSGYEQYF. The V call is TRBV7-2, the J call TRBJ2-7; 9 positions agree with TRBD2. CDR1 is SGHTA and CDR2 is FQGNSA in the germline V gene. The V and J ends lost 5 bases and 4 bases, in that order; junction bases with no gene match: 3. This CDR3 spans 13 amino acids.

In its sample, this clone was seen a few times. The V call is TRBV2, the J call TRBJ2-2; 10 bases are a match to TRBD1. Trimming cost V 8 bases and J 6 bases; bases outside gene matches: 3. The CDR3 totals 13 residues. CDR1 is SNHLY and CDR2 is FYNNEI in the germline V gene. The CDR3 here is CASGGQGSGELFF. CDR3 nucleotides: TGTGCCAGCGGGGGACAGGGGTCCGGGGAGCTGTTTTTT.